This T cell receptor (beta chain) was identified during a study of metastatic and nonmetastatic thyroid tumors (dated by TCRdb to 2018 to 2020). Regarding the study in general: For patients with malignant and with benign thyroid disease, the researchers compared repertoires between peripheral blood samples and tumor or nodule tissue samples. Here is what the overall study found, with its caveats: TCR beta diversity was reported as significantly higher in malignant tumors than in benign nodules, in both blood and tumor samples.

Library preparation employed PCR. This sample was sequenced with an Illumina HiSeq 4000. The TCR beta-chain CDR3 region of each patient was profiled by high-throughput sequencing. In the paper's pipeline: A classifier to discriminate distant-metastatic papillary thyroid cancer patients was built from CDR3 differences across clinicopathological groups. The Shannon index was used to measure repertoire diversity, and the Morisita-Horn index was used to measure how similar tumor and blood repertoires were. TCRdb reanalyzed the raw reads on its own, using fastp at Q25 for trimming and MiXCR for clone calling, and kept in-frame beta chains. The V and J calls and clone size are TCRdb's, not the authors'. This sample lists 9,500 or so clones; less than 40% were detected once. Jointly, the top ten make up approximately 4.4% of the sample. The germline V gene gives CDR1 as ENHRY and CDR2 as SYGVKD. From cysteine to phenylalanine, the CDR3 is 14 amino acids long. This entry keeps only the CDR3 DNA: 42 bases, framed from base 1.

This clone was observed many times. What this receptor recognizes is not known. A much larger clone differs by one base, so this may be a read error. Other DNA sequences in this sample translate to the same CDR3. None of the patients had been given any treatment before thyroid surgery. Using T-cell receptor beta sequencing, the researchers looked back retrospectively at clinical samples from patients, gathered between about 2012 and 2019. The sequenced sample was tumor tissue. Recombination linked TRBV10-3 to TRBJ1-5; 8 middle bases align to TRBD1. The clonotype was recovered from a female donor with papillary thyroid cancer or a benign thyroid nodule (not recorded which). Some clones in this sample may be carry-over from other donors' samples. In nucleotides, the sequence is TGTGCCATCAGCGACAGGGGTAGCAACCAGCCCCAGCATTTT. Its translation reads: CAISDRGSNQPQHF.